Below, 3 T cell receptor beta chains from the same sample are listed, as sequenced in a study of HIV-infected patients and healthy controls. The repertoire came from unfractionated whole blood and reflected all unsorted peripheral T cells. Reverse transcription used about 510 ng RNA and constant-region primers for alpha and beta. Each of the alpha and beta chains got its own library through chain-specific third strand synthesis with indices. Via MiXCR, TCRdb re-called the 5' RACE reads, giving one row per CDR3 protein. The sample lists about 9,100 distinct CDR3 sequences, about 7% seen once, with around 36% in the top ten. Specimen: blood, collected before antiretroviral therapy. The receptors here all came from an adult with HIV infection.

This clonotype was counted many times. The CDR3 sequence is CSARDSGGILNTEAFF. CDR3 sequence (DNA): TGCAGTGCTAGAGATAGCGGCGGAATCTTGAACACTGAAGCTTTCTTT. The J gene is TRBJ1-1, the V gene TRBV20-1; D gene ambiguous. This CDR3 is 16 amino acids long. V shed 0 bases and J shed 0 bases, with 14 bases lying between them. Germline-derived CDR1 and CDR2 are DFQATT and SNEGSKA (reference sequence).

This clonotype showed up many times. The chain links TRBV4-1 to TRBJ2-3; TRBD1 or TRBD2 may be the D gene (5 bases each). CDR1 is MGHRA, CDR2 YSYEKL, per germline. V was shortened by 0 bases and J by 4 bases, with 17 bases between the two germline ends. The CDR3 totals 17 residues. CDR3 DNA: TGCGCCAGCAGCCAAGATCTAAGCTGGGGGTCGGCAGATACGCAGTATTTT. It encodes CASSQDLSWGSADTQYF.

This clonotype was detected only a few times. Here the CDR3 reads CASSSTGTNEQFF. As DNA, the CDR3 is TGTGCCAGCAGTTCCACAGGTACCAATGAGCAGTTCTTC. The chain is built from TRBV27 and TRBJ2-1, with TRBD1 as a possible D gene (5 bases). The germline gives CDR1 MNHEY, CDR2 SMNVEV (reference sequence). Trimming pared 4 bases from V and 6 bases from J, leaving 10 bases between. The CDR3 contains 13 residues.